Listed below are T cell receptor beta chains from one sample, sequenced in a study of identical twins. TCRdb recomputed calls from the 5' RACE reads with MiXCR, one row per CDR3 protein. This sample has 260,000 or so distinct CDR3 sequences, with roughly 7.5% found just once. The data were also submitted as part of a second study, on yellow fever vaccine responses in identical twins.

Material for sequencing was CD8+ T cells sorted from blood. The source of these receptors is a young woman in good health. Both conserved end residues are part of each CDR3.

cdr3_aa: CSARVWTTSYNEQFF
j_call: TRBJ2-1
v_call: TRBV20-1
cdr3_length: 15

cdr3_aa: CASSLWQDEQFF
j_call: TRBJ2-1
v_call: TRBV7-9
cdr3_length: 12

cdr3_aa: CASSFVYDQETQYF
j_call: TRBJ2-5
v_call: TRBV28
cdr3_length: 14

cdr3_aa: CSVWRDPNTGELFF
j_call: TRBJ2-2
v_call: TRBV20-1
cdr3_length: 14

cdr3_aa: CASSPGSGGIYNEQFF
j_call: TRBJ2-1
v_call: TRBV7-9
cdr3_length: 16

cdr3_aa: CASSPKAGPDTQYF
j_call: TRBJ2-3
v_call: TRBV4-1
cdr3_length: 14

cdr3_aa: CASSWDGTSTDTQYF
j_call: TRBJ2-3
v_call: TRBV28
cdr3_length: 15

cdr3_aa: CASSYSSGALDTQYF
j_call: TRBJ2-3
v_call: TRBV6-5
cdr3_length: 15

cdr3_aa: CASSPRQGTKYNEQFF
j_call: TRBJ2-1
v_call: TRBV18
cdr3_length: 16

cdr3_aa: CASSLESDSPNEKLFF
j_call: TRBJ1-4
v_call: TRBV7-6
cdr3_length: 16

cdr3_aa: CSARSQELHWDTQYF
j_call: TRBJ2-3
v_call: TRBV20-1
cdr3_length: 15

cdr3_aa: CASSGDRNEKLFF
j_call: TRBJ1-4
v_call: TRBV27
cdr3_length: 13

cdr3_aa: CASSDDQAGDEQFF
j_call: TRBJ2-1
v_call: TRBV7-9
cdr3_length: 14

cdr3_aa: CASSQVASGQGNYEQYF
j_call: TRBJ2-7
v_call: TRBV4-1
cdr3_length: 17

cdr3_aa: CASSQPPEAYYNSPLHF
j_call: TRBJ1-6
v_call: TRBV4-1
cdr3_length: 17

cdr3_aa: CASSSDRGRTEAFF
j_call: TRBJ1-1
v_call: TRBV28
cdr3_length: 14

cdr3_aa: CASRLDRGGPETQYF
j_call: TRBJ2-5
v_call: TRBV11-3
cdr3_length: 15

cdr3_aa: CASTPGLDLSYEQYF
j_call: TRBJ2-7
v_call: TRBV3-1
cdr3_length: 15

cdr3_aa: CASSPRQGGEKLFF
j_call: TRBJ1-4
v_call: TRBV7-8
cdr3_length: 14

cdr3_aa: CASSPPGSLSNQPQHF
j_call: TRBJ1-5
v_call: TRBV18
cdr3_length: 16

cdr3_aa: CASSLTVNYEQYF
j_call: TRBJ2-7
v_call: TRBV27
cdr3_length: 13

cdr3_aa: CASSEGLETANYEQYF
j_call: TRBJ2-7
v_call: TRBV2
cdr3_length: 16

cdr3_aa: CSARDLLRAETQYF
j_call: TRBJ2-5
v_call: TRBV20-1
cdr3_length: 14

cdr3_aa: CASSLGGGDTEAFF
j_call: TRBJ1-1
v_call: TRBV7-9
cdr3_length: 14

cdr3_aa: CASSLLLAGGMETQYF
j_call: TRBJ2-5
v_call: TRBV7-6
cdr3_length: 16